This paragraph reports one TCR beta chain. This sample is part of a study of shared clonotypes between healthy human individuals. The authors split each subset's genomic DNA evenly across several immunoSEQ plates. Authors' methods: ImmunoSEQ output lacked quality scores and full-length reads, limiting matched filtering. Assay used: immunoSEQ multiplex PCR; TCRdb lists only in-frame clones, some missing. That table is the source of V, J and clone size, and D and trimming were worked out from the DNA. The sample has more than 2 million clones; about 94% are singletons. The V end lost 1 base, the J end lost 0 bases, and 11 bases lay between the germline ends. CDR3 length equals 15 residues. Germline lookup yields CDR1 SGHRS and CDR2 YFSETQ.

The receptor's source is a man aged 18 to 30 in good health. The source material was naive CD4+ T cells sorted from blood. Subset described: CD45RA+ positively selected. V gene TRBV5-1 combines with J gene TRBJ2-7; D call uncertain. The CDR3: CASSLQASSSYEQYF. CDR3 nucleotides: TGCGCCAGCAGCTTGCAGGCAAGTAGCTCCTACGAGCAGTACTTC.